This TCR beta chain came from a study of blood T cell repertoires in COVID-19. Looking at the study overall: Samples representing acute and convalescent COVID-19 were sourced from the United States, Italy and Spain. T cells, B-cell-depleted T cells, or PBMCs provided the cDNA or gDNA that served as material.

The V end lost 4 bases, the J end lost 8 bases, and 12 bases lay between the germline ends. Germline CDR1 and CDR2: SGDLS and YYNGEE. This CDR3 comprises 12 residues. Only in-frame clones appear in the TCRdb table, and some are missing; sequencing was by immunoSEQ multiplex PCR. The table includes about 430,000 clones, 88% detected once. Participants, roughly 18 to 90 years old, spanned 25 or so US areas. Each participant's cohort was designated according to participant-reported clinical history. This TCR derives from a woman aged 30 to 39 with acute COVID-19. Sequencing was performed on PBMCs or T cells enriched from blood (not recorded which). V usage is TRBV9 and J usage is TRBJ1-2, with a tentative D call TRBD1 (5 bases). Written as DNA, the CDR3 is TGTGCCAGCAGCCCATCAGGGCAAGGCTACACCTTC. Protein: CASSPSGQGYTF.